The rows below give T cell receptor beta chains drawn from one sample of a study of T cell responses to AZD1222 COVID-19 vaccine. Generated by immunoSEQ multiplex PCR, the TCRdb table keeps only in-frame clones and is missing some. Here the sample spans over 150,000 clones, under 95% being singletons. The material sequenced was peripheral blood, taken on day 0 of AZD1222 vaccination. These receptors were collected from an adult in good health. The CDR3 runs from the conserved cysteine through the conserved F or W.

>TRBV7-2
CASSLGTGGAFF
>TRBV7-3
CASSPGLSTEAFF
>TRBV11-3
CASSLGTGDPNTEAFF
>TRBV29-1
CSVREENYGYTF
>TRBV4-3
CASSQEWYYDEQYF
>TRBV6-2/TRBV6-3
CASSSTGTGWSGELFF
>TRBV7-9
CASRSGTENTGELFF
>TRBV5-1
CASSSSMGYEQYF
>TRBV7-9
CASSSNLSGNTIYF
>TRBV10-1
CASSDTDYGYTF
>TRBV5-1
CASSLTGQGNEKLFF
>TRBV7-2
CASSLRGGGGKLFF
>TRBV4-3
CASSQDFQGVYGYTF
>TRBV19
CASISLGSVEYGYTF
>TRBV5-1
CASSHQPGTGTDTQYF
>TRBV5-1
CASSLGGGPEAFF
>TRBV9
CASSVGEWTEAFF
>TRBV6-5
CASRVGNEKLFF
>TRBV9
CASSVQAGTGNTIYF
>TRBV29-1
CSVQGQANEKLFF
>TRBV19
CASSIGGTTTDTQYF
>TRBV12-5
CATRQGNTEAFF
>TRBV20-1
CSASSMGTGELFF
>TRBV3-1/TRBV3-2
CASSLRQGSPLHF
>TRBV10-3
CAIRPGPSIGMYF
>TRBV24-1
CATSAPWTSESYNEQFF
>TRBV3-1/TRBV3-2
CASSLGGQGAIGNTIYF
>TRBV13
CASSLVLHEQYF
>TRBV5-8
CASSWGPDRNYGYTF
>TRBV9
CASSVAGTQETQYF
>TRBV23-1
CASTQGLAGAYNEQFF
>TRBV5-1
CASSALLAGGLDEQYF
>TRBV28
CASTRGLLGYTF
>TRBV6-5
CASSYHGLSTEAFF
>TRBV7-2
CASSPPGTGGAYGYTF
>TRBV9
CASSATGSNTEAFF
>TRBV11-3
CASSPPGTGVEGYTF
>TRBV2
CASSWDASSGNTIYF
>TRBV15
CATSRGEGGFFYGYTF
>TRBV7-3
CASSLAKSGEQFF
>TRBV29-1
CSVDKEGGLFF
>TRBV5-1
CASSPTGPSNQPQHF
>TRBV11-2
CASSFQVSAGVYEQYF
>TRBV4-3
CASSPWTGSAYGYTF
>TRBV30
CARRSGGYTF
>TRBV7-3
CASSQSTGYNEQFF
>TRBV2
CASKGQLAKNIQYF
>TRBV9
CASSAVGEGEQFF
>TRBV18
CASSPGTGTNEKLFF
>TRBV29-1
CSVGTSWYEQYF
>TRBV19
CASSITGRYEQYF
>TRBV7-2
CASTKPVGGPRYNEQFF
>TRBV19
CASSINRDYGYTF
>TRBV5-1
CASSQPPRDMNTEAFF
>TRBV11-3
CASSLTISGTGATEAFF
>TRBV9
CASSVVAGIGELFF
>TRBV30
CAWSSTVSGNTIYF
>TRBV4-1
CASSQAEGGLYEQYF
>TRBV7-9
CASSPGTGSGVNEKLFF
>TRBV6-1
CASSEGQRAEAFF